This is a list of T cell receptor beta chains from one sample in a study of regulatory T cells in long-lasting Graves disease. TCRdb recomputed calls from the multiplex PCR reads with MiXCR, one row per CDR3 protein. The sample has around 320,000 distinct CDR3 sequences; roughly a sixth are singletons. The sample also formed part of further work on T cells in Graves' hyperthyroidism and ophthalmopathy.

The source was peripheral blood mononuclear cells (PBMCs), collected at new diagnosis, from a patient treated with antithyroid drugs. The receptor source for this set is a man between 40 and 49 years old with Graves disease. CDR3s leave out the opening cysteine and the closing phenylalanine or tryptophan. Fields, in order: CDR3 protein, J gene, V gene.

CDR3aa: ASSRGGVNTEAF
j_gene: TRBJ1-1
v_gene: TRBV5-1

CDR3aa: ASRPFGAGGRSYNEQF
j_gene: TRBJ2-1
v_gene: TRBV28

CDR3aa: ASSLVGGLGYT
j_gene: TRBJ1-2
v_gene: TRBV11-3

CDR3aa: ASSSRGAASYEQY
j_gene: TRBJ2-7
v_gene: TRBV7-9

CDR3aa: SARTGVGGYT
j_gene: TRBJ1-2
v_gene: TRBV20-1

CDR3aa: ASSGRAGPGETQY
j_gene: TRBJ2-5
v_gene: TRBV6-2/TRBV6-3

CDR3aa: ASSLCRDRQNTGELF
j_gene: TRBJ2-2
v_gene: TRBV7-9

CDR3aa: ASSLLGETYNEQF
j_gene: TRBJ2-1
v_gene: TRBV28

CDR3aa: SADRDRGIKDTQY
j_gene: TRBJ2-3
v_gene: TRBV20-1

CDR3aa: ASSATGGVGTDTQY
j_gene: TRBJ2-3
v_gene: TRBV5-1

CDR3aa: ASTDMRSGEKLF
j_gene: TRBJ1-4
v_gene: TRBV27

CDR3aa: ASSLRGPQETHY
j_gene: TRBJ2-5
v_gene: TRBV7-2

CDR3aa: ASSPMIPDRGPEAF
j_gene: TRBJ1-1
v_gene: TRBV18

CDR3aa: ASRLRVEGLIDEQF
j_gene: TRBJ2-1
v_gene: TRBV7-2

CDR3aa: ASSDRTGREKLF
j_gene: TRBJ1-4
v_gene: TRBV6-2/TRBV6-3

CDR3aa: ASSFSNRGTEAF
j_gene: TRBJ1-1
v_gene: TRBV12-3/TRBV12-4

CDR3aa: ASKGFTEAF
j_gene: TRBJ1-1
v_gene: TRBV6-1

CDR3aa: SPTSWNTDTQY
j_gene: TRBJ2-3
v_gene: TRBV29-1

CDR3aa: ASKRQGAAFTEAF
j_gene: TRBJ1-1
v_gene: TRBV27

CDR3aa: ASSEGRNTEAF
j_gene: TRBJ1-1
v_gene: TRBV2

CDR3aa: ASSESHSPYEQY
j_gene: TRBJ2-7
v_gene: TRBV10-1

CDR3aa: ASSRGSLPQH
j_gene: TRBJ1-5
v_gene: TRBV7-2

CDR3aa: ASSQVGTGGYEQY
j_gene: TRBJ2-7
v_gene: TRBV7-2

CDR3aa: ASSAGQRRLNQPQH
j_gene: TRBJ1-5
v_gene: TRBV19

CDR3aa: ASSTQDSNQPQH
j_gene: TRBJ1-5
v_gene: TRBV12-3/TRBV12-4

CDR3aa: SAKWASGGLETQY
j_gene: TRBJ2-5
v_gene: TRBV20-1

CDR3aa: ASRQWSGGGNSPLH
j_gene: TRBJ1-6
v_gene: TRBV28

CDR3aa: SARVDLTNNEQF
j_gene: TRBJ2-1
v_gene: TRBV20-1